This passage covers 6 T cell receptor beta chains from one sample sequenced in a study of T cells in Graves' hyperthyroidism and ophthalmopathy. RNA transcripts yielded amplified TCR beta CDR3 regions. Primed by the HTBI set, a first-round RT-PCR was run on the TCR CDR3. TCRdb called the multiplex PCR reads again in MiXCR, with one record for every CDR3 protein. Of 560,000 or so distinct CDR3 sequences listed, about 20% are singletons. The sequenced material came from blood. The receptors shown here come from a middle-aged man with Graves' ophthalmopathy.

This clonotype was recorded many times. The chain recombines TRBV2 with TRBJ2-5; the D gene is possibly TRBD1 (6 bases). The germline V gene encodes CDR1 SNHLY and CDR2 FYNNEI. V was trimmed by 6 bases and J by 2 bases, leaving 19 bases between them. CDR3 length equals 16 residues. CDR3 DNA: TGTGCCAGCAGCGGTACCGGGACAACAATTCAAGAGACCCAGTACTTC. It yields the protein CASSGTGTTIQETQYF.

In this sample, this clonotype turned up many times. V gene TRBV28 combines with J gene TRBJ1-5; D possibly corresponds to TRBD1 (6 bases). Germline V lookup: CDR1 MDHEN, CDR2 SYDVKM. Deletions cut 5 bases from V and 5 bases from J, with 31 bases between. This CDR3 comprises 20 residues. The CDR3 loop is CASSPKTGFILEEAHQPQHF. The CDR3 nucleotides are TGTGCCAGCAGTCCGAAAACAGGGTTTATCCTGGAGGAAGCGCATCAGCCCCAGCATTTT.

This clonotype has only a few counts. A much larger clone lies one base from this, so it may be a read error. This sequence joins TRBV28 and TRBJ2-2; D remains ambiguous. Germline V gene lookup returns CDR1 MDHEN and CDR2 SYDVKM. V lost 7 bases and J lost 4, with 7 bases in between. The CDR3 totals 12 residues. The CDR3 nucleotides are TGTGCCAGCACTTGGGGCACCGGGGAGCTGTTTTTT. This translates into CASTWGTGELFF.

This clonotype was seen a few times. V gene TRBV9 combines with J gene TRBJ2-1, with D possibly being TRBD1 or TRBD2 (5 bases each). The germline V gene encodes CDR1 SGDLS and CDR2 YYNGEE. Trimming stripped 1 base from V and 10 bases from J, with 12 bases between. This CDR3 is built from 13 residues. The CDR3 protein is CASSVRTWGEQFF. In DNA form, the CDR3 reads TGTGCCAGCAGCGTACGTACGTGGGGGGAGCAGTTCTTC.

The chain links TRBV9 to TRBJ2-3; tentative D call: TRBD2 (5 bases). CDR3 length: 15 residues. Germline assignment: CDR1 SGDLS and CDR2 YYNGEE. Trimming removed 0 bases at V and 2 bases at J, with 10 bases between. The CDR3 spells CASSVGGWYTDTQYF. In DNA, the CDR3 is TGTGCCAGCAGCGTAGGAGGGTGGTACACAGATACGCAGTATTTT.

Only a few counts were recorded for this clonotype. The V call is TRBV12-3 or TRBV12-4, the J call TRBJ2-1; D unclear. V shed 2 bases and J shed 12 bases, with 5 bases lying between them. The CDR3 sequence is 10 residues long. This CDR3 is CASSLMGQFF. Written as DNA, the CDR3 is TGTGCCAGCAGTTTAATGGGGCAGTTCTTC.